The sequence of this T cell receptor beta chain was determined in a study of blood T cell repertoires in COVID-19. As handled by the study authors: The assay estimated nucleated cells by amplifying reference gene primers. The method was immunoSEQ multiplex PCR; TCRdb's version includes in-frame clones alone and lacks a portion of them. That table supplies the V and J calls and clone size; D and trimming were determined from the DNA. Of 220,000 or so clones listed, about four fifths are singletons. The study recruited people aged roughly 18 to 95 years across about two dozen US areas. Assignments of participants to cohorts depended upon their own reported clinical history. Germline values: CDR1 SNHLY, CDR2 FYNNEI. This CDR3 has 16 amino acids. Trimming pared 3 bases from V and 9 bases from J, leaving 18 bases between.

Sequenced material: PBMCs or T cells enriched from blood (not recorded which). The origin of this receptor is a woman aged 35 to 49 who had recovered from COVID-19. This chain links TRBV2 with TRBJ1-6; D gene ambiguous. CDR3 sequence: CASSDERFPQSSPLHF. CDR3 DNA sequence: TGTGCCAGCAGTGATGAGAGGTTTCCACAAAGTTCACCCCTCCACTTT.